Below, 20 T cell receptor beta chains from the same sample are listed, as sequenced in a study of blood T cell repertoires in COVID-19. Data came from immunoSEQ multiplex PCR; TCRdb stores just in-frame clones and leaves some out. This table has some 350,000 clones, roughly nine tenths appearing once. Specimen: PBMCs or T cells enriched from blood (not recorded which). The receptors here all came from a man aged 18 to 29 who had recovered from COVID-19.

The chain joins TRBV18 to TRBJ2-7; TRBD1 aligns across 12 bases. This CDR3 has 17 amino acids. With V trimmed by 3 bases and J by 3 bases, 9 bases remained unmatched. Germline V gives CDR1 KGHSH, CDR2 LQKENI. The CDR3 here is CASSPTPGQGAVYEQYF. The CDR3 region has the DNA TGTGCCAGCTCACCGACGCCGGGACAGGGGGCGGTCTACGAGCAGTACTTC.

V usage is TRBV2 and J usage is TRBJ2-7, with TRBD2 matching over 13 bases. The CDR3 has 17 residues. The germline V gene has CDR1 SNHLY and CDR2 FYNNEI. Unmatched junction bases numbered 11, after V lost 6 bases and J lost 3 bases. In DNA form, the CDR3 reads TGTGCCAGCAGCTCGACTAGCGGGAGGACTTATCTCTACGAGCAGTACTTC. The encoded protein is CASSSTSGRTYLYEQYF.

The chain has TRBV4-1 and TRBJ1-3; D may be TRBD1 (5 bases). The V gene's germline CDR1 is MGHRA and CDR2 YSYEKL. The CDR3 runs to 14 residues. Between the trimmed V and J ends, which lost 5 bases and 5 bases, there was a span of 13 bases. This CDR3 reads CASSSRQPRNTIYF. CDR3 DNA: TGCGCCAGCAGCTCAAGACAGCCCCGAAACACCATATATTTT.

The chain links TRBV9 to TRBJ1-4; maybe TRBD1 (6 bases). Trimming removed 5 bases from V and 0 bases from J, with 11 bases in between. The CDR3 runs to 15 residues. The germline V gene has CDR1 SGDLS and CDR2 YYNGEE. The CDR3 spells CASSVRGATNEKLFF. The DNA of the CDR3 is TGTGCCAGCAGTGTCAGGGGAGCAACTAATGAAAAACTGTTTTTT.

J is TRBJ1-1 and V is TRBV6-5, with a tentative D call TRBD1 (6 bases). This CDR3 spans 14 amino acids. Germline lookup yields CDR1 MNHEY and CDR2 SVGAGI. Trimming removed 1 base from V and 7 bases from J, with 13 bases in between. The DNA for the CDR3 is TGTGCCAGCAGTTACTTTCGACAGGATAGTGAAGCTTTCTTT. Protein sequence: CASSYFRQDSEAFF.

This clone was detected a few times. The rearrangement links TRBV20-1 to TRBJ1-2; 8 positions agree with TRBD1. CDR1 DFQATT and CDR2 SNEGSKA come from the germline V gene (reference sequence). The CDR3 consists of 11 residues. The CDR3: CSGQGLYGYTF. CDR3 nucleotides: TGCAGCGGACAGGGCCTCTATGGCTACACCTTC.

The V gene is TRBV19, the J gene TRBJ1-1; a possible D gene is TRBD1 (6 bases). Germline CDR1 reads LNHDA; CDR2 reads SQIVND (reference sequence). The CDR3 has 17 residues. V lost 3 bases and J 3 bases, leaving 20 bases between the germline ends. The CDR3 reads CASSIRASGHLYTEAFF. The CDR3 coding sequence is TGTGCCAGTAGTATTAGGGCATCGGGACACCTTTACACTGAAGCTTTCTTT. Based on the CDR3 plus reference TRBV19 and TRBJ1-1, the full variable domain is DGGITQSPKYLFRKEGQNVTLSCEQNLNHDAMYWYRQDPGQGLRLIYYSQIVNDFQKGDIAEGYSVSREKKESFPLTVTSAQKNPTAFYLCASSIRASGHLYTEAFFGQGTRLTVV.

CDR3 amino acids: CASSSQQAYGYTF. For the CDR3, the DNA is TGTGCCAGCAGCTCCCAACAGGCCTATGGCTACACCTTC. The chain uses TRBV7-3 and TRBJ1-2, with D possibly being TRBD1 (5 bases). Germline-derived CDR1 and CDR2 are SGHTA and FQGTGA. Between the trimmed V and J ends, which lost 4 bases and 4 bases, there was a span of 10 bases. This CDR3 comprises 13 residues.

The CDR3 loop is CASSPLGRQETQYF. CDR3 sequence (DNA): TGCGCCAGCAGCCCGCTAGGGAGGCAAGAGACCCAGTACTTC. The chain uses TRBV5-1 and TRBJ2-5; weak D call: TRBD2 (6 bases). CDR3 length equals 14 residues. Germline CDR1 and CDR2: SGHRS and YFSETQ. V shed 4 bases and J shed 2 bases, with 12 bases lying between them.

The CDR3: CASSLSDIFRGNIQYF. The CDR3, as DNA: TGTGCCAGCAGCTTATCCGATATTTTCAGGGGGAACATTCAGTACTTC. This chain connects TRBV7-9 to TRBJ2-4; TRBD1 agrees at 7 bases. V dropped 2 bases and J dropped 7; count of bases not matched to a gene: 11. Looked up from germline, CDR1 is SEHNR and CDR2 is FQNEAQ (reference sequence). The CDR3 has 16 amino acids.

As for this clone: The junction does not match germline at one end; this may be a read error. The chain couples TRBV7-9 to TRBJ1-2; D is unresolved. CDR3 length: 9 residues. Per the germline V gene, CDR1 is SEHNR and CDR2 is FQNEAQ (reference sequence). CDR3 region: CASSLARDF. Written as DNA, the CDR3 is TGTGCCAGCAGCTTAGCGCGGGACTTC. Full variable domain (outside the CDR3, taken from reference TRBV7-9 and TRBJ1-2): DTGVSQNPRHKITKRGQNVTFRCDPISEHNRLYWYRQTLGQGPEFLTYFQNEAQLEKSRLLSDRFSAERPKGSFSTLEIQRTEQGDSAMYLCASSLARDFGSGTRLTVV.

The genes are TRBV5-1 and TRBJ1-5; D not resolved. V lost 3 bases to trimming and J lost 0 bases, with 7 bases between them. The CDR3 loop spans 14 amino acids. Per the germline V gene, CDR1 is SGHRS and CDR2 is YFSETQ. DNA of the CDR3: TGCGCCAGCAGCTCTGGAGATAGCAATCAGCCCCAGCATTTT. Translation gives CASSSGDSNQPQHF.

J is TRBJ2-7 and V is TRBV10-3, with D perhaps TRBD2 (6 bases). The V end was cut by 3 bases, the J end by 4 bases, with 13 bases between. The germline V gene has CDR1 ENHRY and CDR2 SYGVKD. The CDR3 length is 14 residues. The CDR3 coding sequence is TGTGCCATCAGTGACGGTGTGGGAGGATACGAGCAGTACTTC. As protein: CAISDGVGGYEQYF.

The chain is built from TRBV7-9 and TRBJ1-2; no clear D gene. The CDR3 runs to 13 residues. Trimming removed 0 bases at V and 6 bases at J, with 8 bases between. Germline CDR1 and CDR2: SEHNR and FQNEAQ (reference sequence). CDR3 residues: CASSLAGSDGYTF. DNA of the CDR3: TGTGCCAGCAGCTTAGCAGGCAGCGATGGCTACACCTTC.

V gene TRBV5-4 combines with J gene TRBJ2-7; D might be TRBD1 (6 bases). CDR1 SGHNT and CDR2 YYREEE come from the germline V gene (reference sequence). Trimming left V 4 bases short and J 3 bases short, with 14 bases between. The CDR3 is made up of 14 amino acids. The CDR3 protein is CASSLGQLNYEQYF. CDR3 bases: TGTGCCAGCAGCCTAGGACAGTTGAACTACGAGCAGTACTTC.

The genes are TRBV2 and TRBJ2-5; the D gene is possibly TRBD2 (5 bases). This CDR3 comprises 12 residues. Germline V CDR1 and CDR2: SNHLY, FYNNEI. V gave up 6 bases and J gave up 5 bases, with 10 bases separating them. CDR3 loop: CASRLEQETQYF. The CDR3 bases are TGTGCCAGCAGACTAGAACAGGAGACCCAGTACTTC.

The J gene is TRBJ1-2, the V gene TRBV19; D call uncertain. The CDR3 length is 14 residues. Germline V gene lookup returns CDR1 LNHDA and CDR2 SQIVND (reference sequence). The germline V and J ends were trimmed by 3 bases and 0 bases, with 8 bases remaining between them. CDR3 residues: CASSIKSANYGYTF. CDR3 in DNA: TGTGCCAGTAGTATCAAGAGTGCTAACTATGGCTACACCTTC. Full variable domain (missing parts from reference TRBV19 and TRBJ1-2): DGGITQSPKYLFRKEGQNVTLSCEQNLNHDAMYWYRQDPGQGLRLIYYSQIVNDFQKGDIAEGYSVSREKKESFPLTVTSAQKNPTAFYLCASSIKSANYGYTFGSGTRLTVV.

The chain combines TRBV5-8 with TRBJ2-1, with 9 nucleotides matching TRBD1. The CDR3 loop spans 17 amino acids. CDR1 is SGHTS and CDR2 is YDEGEE in the germline V gene. With V trimmed by 4 bases and J by 6 bases, 14 bases remained unmatched. This chain's CDR3 is CASSPRLGQGIGNEQFF. The CDR3 DNA sequence: TGTGCCAGCAGCCCACGGCTGGGACAGGGTATTGGCAATGAGCAGTTCTTC.

CDR3 amino acids: CASSLGGQAQAFF. The CDR3 DNA is TGTGCCAGCAGCTTAGGGGGACAGGCCCAAGCTTTCTTT. The gene calls are TRBV11-2 and TRBJ1-1, with TRBD1 identical over 8 bases. The germline V gene encodes CDR1 SGHAT and CDR2 FQNNGV. J gave up 9 bases and V 1 base, and 4 bases lay outside the gene matches. The CDR3 has 13 amino acids. Drawing the rest from reference TRBV11-2 and TRBJ1-1, the complete variable domain is EAGVAQSPRYKIIEKRQSVAFWCNPISGHATLYWYQQILGQGPKLLIQFQNNGVVDDSQLPKDRFSAERLKGVDSTLKIQPAKLEDSAVYLCASSLGGQAQAFFGQGTRLTVV.

This clone came up once. CDR3 coding DNA: TGCGCCAGCAGCTTGGAGGGAACAGGGTATGGAAACACCATATATTTT. Protein product: CASSLEGTGYGNTIYF. V is TRBV5-1 and J is TRBJ1-3, with D possibly matching TRBD1 (6 bases). The germline V and J ends were trimmed by 0 bases and 3 bases, with 13 bases remaining between them. The germline V gene encodes CDR1 SGHRS and CDR2 YFSETQ. The CDR3 covers 16 residues.